Sequencing of this T cell receptor beta chain was carried out in a study of T cell responses to AZD1222 COVID-19 vaccine. Turning to the study itself: Researchers grouped second doses given at about 4 or about 12 weeks into one pool. Study-level points and caveats: Nearly half of the spike-specific TCRs reportedly recognize variant regions that carry no mutations.

Germline loops: CDR1 LGHNA, CDR2 YNFKEQ. The CDR3 extends over 18 amino acids. Trimming cost V 4 bases and J 4 bases, with 24 bases left between them. The method was immunoSEQ multiplex PCR; TCRdb's version includes in-frame clones alone and lacks a portion of them. The sample yields 100,000 to 120,000 clones, 70% to 90% seen once. In the case of this clone: Its antigen is as yet unknown.

The V and J genes are TRBV4-2 and TRBJ2-3, with D perhaps matching TRBD1 or TRBD2 (5 bases each). Sequencing was performed on peripheral blood, taken on day 0 of AZD1222 vaccination. The receptor was derived from an adult in good health. The DNA for the CDR3 is TGTGCCAGCAGCCCCCAATCCACAGGCTCGGGGTTGGCAGATACGCAGTATTTT. This translates into CASSPQSTGSGLADTQYF.